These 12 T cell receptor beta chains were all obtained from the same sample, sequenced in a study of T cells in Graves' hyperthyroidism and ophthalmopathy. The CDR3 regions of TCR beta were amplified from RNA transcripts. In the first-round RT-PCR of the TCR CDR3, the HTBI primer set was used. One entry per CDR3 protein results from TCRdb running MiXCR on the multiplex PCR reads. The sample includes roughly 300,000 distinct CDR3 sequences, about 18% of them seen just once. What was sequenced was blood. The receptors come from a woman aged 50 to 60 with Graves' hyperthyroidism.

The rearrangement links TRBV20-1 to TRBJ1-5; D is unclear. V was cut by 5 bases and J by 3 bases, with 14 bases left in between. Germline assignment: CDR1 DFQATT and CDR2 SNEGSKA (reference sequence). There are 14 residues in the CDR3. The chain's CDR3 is CSAHQPGTNQPQHF. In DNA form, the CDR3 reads TGCAGTGCTCACCAGCCGGGAACCAATCAGCCCCAGCATTTT.

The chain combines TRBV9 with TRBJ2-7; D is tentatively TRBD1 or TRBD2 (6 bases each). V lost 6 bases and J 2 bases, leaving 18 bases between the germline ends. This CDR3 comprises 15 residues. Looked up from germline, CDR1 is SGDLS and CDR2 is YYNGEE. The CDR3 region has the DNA TGTGCCAGCACCCCTGGAGGGGGGCCCCCCTACGAGCAGTACTTC. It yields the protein CASTPGGGPPYEQYF.

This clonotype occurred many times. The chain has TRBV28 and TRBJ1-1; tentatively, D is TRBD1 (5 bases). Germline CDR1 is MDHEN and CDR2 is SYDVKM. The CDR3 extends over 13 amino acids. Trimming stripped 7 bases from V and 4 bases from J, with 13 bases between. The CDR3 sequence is CASTAGGTTEAFF. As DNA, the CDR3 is TGTGCCAGCACCGCGGGGGGGACCACTGAAGCTTTCTTT.

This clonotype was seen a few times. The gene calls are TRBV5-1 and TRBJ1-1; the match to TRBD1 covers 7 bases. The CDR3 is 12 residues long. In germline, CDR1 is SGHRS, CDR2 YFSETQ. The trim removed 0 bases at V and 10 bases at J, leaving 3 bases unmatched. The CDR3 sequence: CASSLEGGRAFF. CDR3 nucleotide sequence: TGCGCCAGCAGCTTGGAAGGGGGCAGAGCTTTCTTT.

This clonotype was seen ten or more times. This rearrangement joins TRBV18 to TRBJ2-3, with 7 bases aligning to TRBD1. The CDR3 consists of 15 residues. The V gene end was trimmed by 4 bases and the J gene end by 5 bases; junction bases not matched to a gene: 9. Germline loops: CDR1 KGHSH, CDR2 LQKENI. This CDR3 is CASSLHEGAIDTQYF. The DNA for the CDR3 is TGTGCCAGCTCACTACATGAGGGGGCGATAGATACGCAGTATTTT.

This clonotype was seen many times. The CDR3 is CASSLSGGWNTGELFF. The CDR3 region has the DNA TGTGCCAGCAGCTTAAGCGGGGGGTGGAACACCGGGGAGCTGTTTTTT. The chain has TRBV7-8 and TRBJ2-2; 9 bases line up with TRBD2. This CDR3 has 16 amino acids. The germline CDR1 and CDR2 sequences are SGHVS and FQNEAQ. The J segment lost 1 base and the V segment lost 2 bases, leaving 2 bases of the junction unmatched.

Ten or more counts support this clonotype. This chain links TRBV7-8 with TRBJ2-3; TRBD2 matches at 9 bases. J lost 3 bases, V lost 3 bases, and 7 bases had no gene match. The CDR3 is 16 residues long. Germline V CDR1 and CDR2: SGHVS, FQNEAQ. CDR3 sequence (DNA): TGTGCCAGCAGCTTGCCTCCGGGACTAGCTACAGATACGCAGTATTTT. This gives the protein CASSLPPGLATDTQYF.

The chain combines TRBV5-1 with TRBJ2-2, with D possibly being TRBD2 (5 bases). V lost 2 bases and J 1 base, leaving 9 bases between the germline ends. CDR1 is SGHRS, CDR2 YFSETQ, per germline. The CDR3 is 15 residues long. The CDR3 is CASSFGVMNTGELFF. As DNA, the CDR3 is TGCGCCAGCAGCTTCGGGGTTATGAACACCGGGGAGCTGTTTTTT.

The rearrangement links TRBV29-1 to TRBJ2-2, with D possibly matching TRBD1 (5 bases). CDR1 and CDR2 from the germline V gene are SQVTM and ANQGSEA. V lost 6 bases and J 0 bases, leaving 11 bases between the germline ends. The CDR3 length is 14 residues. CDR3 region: CSVRRGPNTGELFF. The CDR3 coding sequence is TGCAGCGTAAGAAGGGGCCCGAACACCGGGGAGCTGTTTTTT.

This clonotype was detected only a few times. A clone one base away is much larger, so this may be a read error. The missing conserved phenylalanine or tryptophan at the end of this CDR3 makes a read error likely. CDR3 DNA sequence: TGTGCCAGCAGTTACCGCCCCATACAGGGAATCACTGAAGCTTTCCTT. Translation gives CASSYRPIQGITEAFL. The V and J genes are TRBV3-1 and TRBJ1-1; perhaps TRBD1 as D (6 bases). The CDR3 has 16 residues. In germline, CDR1 is LGHDT, CDR2 YNNKEL (reference sequence). Trimming took 6 bases from V and 4 from J, leaving 21 bases between them.

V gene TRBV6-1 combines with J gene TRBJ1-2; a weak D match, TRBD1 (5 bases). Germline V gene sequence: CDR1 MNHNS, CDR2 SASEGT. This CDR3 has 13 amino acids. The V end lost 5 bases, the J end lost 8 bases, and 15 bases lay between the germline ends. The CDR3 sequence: CASSLRAEVGYTF. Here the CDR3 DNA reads TGTGCCAGCAGTCTCAGGGCGGAGGTCGGCTACACCTTC.

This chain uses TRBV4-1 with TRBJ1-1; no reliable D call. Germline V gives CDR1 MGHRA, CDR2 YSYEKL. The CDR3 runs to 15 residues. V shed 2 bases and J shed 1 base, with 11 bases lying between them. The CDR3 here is CASSQSGPGNTEAFF. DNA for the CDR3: TGCGCCAGCAGCCAATCCGGCCCCGGGAACACTGAAGCTTTCTTT.